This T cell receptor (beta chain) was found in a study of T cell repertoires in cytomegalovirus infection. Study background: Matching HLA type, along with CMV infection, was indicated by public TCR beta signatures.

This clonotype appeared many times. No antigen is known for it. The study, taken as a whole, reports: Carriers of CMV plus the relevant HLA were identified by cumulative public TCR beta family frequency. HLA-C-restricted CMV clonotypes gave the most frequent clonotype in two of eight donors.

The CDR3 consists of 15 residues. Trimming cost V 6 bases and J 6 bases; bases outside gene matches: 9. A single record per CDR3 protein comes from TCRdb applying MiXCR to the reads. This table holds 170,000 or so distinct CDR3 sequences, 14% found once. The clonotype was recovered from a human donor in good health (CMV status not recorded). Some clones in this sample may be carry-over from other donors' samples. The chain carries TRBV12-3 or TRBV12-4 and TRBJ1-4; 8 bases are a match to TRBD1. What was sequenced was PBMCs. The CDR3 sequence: CASSDRGWSDEKLFF. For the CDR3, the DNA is TGTGCCAGCAGCGACAGGGGATGGAGCGATGAAAAACTGTTTTTT.